The clone carrying this T cell receptor beta chain was found many times. The antigen is undetermined. This entry is derived from a study of early T cells in non-severe SARS-CoV-2 infection. The overall study: Sequencing targeted bulk RNA from unsorted whole blood, leaving chains unpaired.

Between the trimmed V and J ends, which lost 2 bases and 4 bases, there was a span of 11 bases. The CDR3 spans 14 residues. Per germline, CDR1 MNHEY and CDR2 SVGAGI. TCRdb independently ran MiXCR on the 5' RACE reads; one entry per CDR3 protein. There are around 61,000 distinct CDR3 sequences in the sample; 8% to 11% occur only once, and 6.5% lies in the top ten. General study results and limits: The study's VDJdb matching favored anti-spike CD8 responses and missed private and CD4 specificities.

The sequenced sample consisted of whole blood. The chain recombines TRBV6-5 with TRBJ1-2; weak D call: TRBD1 (5 bases). The receptor was derived from an adult who was a healthcare worker with PCR-confirmed SARS-CoV-2 infection or an uninfected control (not recorded which). CDR3 nucleotide sequence: TGTGCCAGCAGTTACGGGGGGTCCGGCTATGGCTACACCTTC. This encodes CASSYGGSGYGYTF.